This entry features one T cell receptor (beta chain) sequence. In this sample, this clonotype turned up a few times. Its antigen specificity is not known. Base qualities are not at hand, and no much larger clone is one base apart. The CDR3 numbers 16 residues from cysteine through phenylalanine. The DNA shown is the 48-base CDR3, in frame from base 1. Unmatched junction bases come to 15, with V trimmed by 6 bases and J by 9 bases. Based on the germline V gene, the CDR1 and CDR2 sequences are SGHAT and FQNNGV. Unique molecular identifier barcodes were built into the libraries and used for clonotype quantification. Qiagen AllPrep DNA/RNA Micro kits were used to isolate total RNA, and an Agilent TapeStation was used to check RNA quality. TCR beta libraries were built by 5' RACE: cDNA synthesis followed by two PCR steps using TCR beta constant-region gene-specific primers. Sequencing of the TCR beta libraries was performed on an Illumina MiSeq platform. As for the authors' bioinformatics: Reads were processed with MIGEC, MiXCR and VDJtools. Clonotype frequency was calculated as the fraction of unique molecular identifiers assigned to a given clonotype among all unique molecular identifiers in the sample. Any TRBV gene that IMGT lists as a pseudogene or open reading frame, and is therefore nonfunctional, such as TRBV1, TRBV12-1 and TRBV21, was left out. Using fastp trimming at Q25 and MiXCR clonotype assembly, TCRdb reanalyzed the public sequencing data and kept in-frame beta chains. Rows matching on CDR3 protein sequence are summarized as one entry with the most common DNA and genes. V and J calls and clone size were set by TCRdb, not the authors. This sample lists more than 15,000 distinct CDR3 sequences; 2% to 2.5% were detected once. Of the sample, less than 9% falls within the top ten clones.

T cells were expanded from blood mononuclear cells for 2 to 3 days using either anti-CD3 antibody OKT3 or CD3/CD28 Dynabeads. The culture conditions for expanded T cells were RPMI 1640 plus 10% fetal bovine serum, recombinant human IL-2 (approximately 90 IU/ml) and IL-7 (about 5 ng/ml). Each coculture mixed around 5 x 10^4 target cells and around 5 x 10^4 normal T cells with bispecific antibody in approximately 100 ul and was incubated at 37 degrees C for around 16 hours. Each bispecific antibody consisted of two single-chain variable fragments expressed in a single-chain diabody format with a His tag. Effector T cells were obtained from healthy human donors, and peripheral blood mononuclear cells were isolated from leukapheresis samples by Ficoll density gradient centrifugation. The source of the sample is a study of beta chain bispecific antibodies for T cell cancers (TCRdb year 2021). With regard to the full study: T cells from healthy donors were cocultured with T cell leukemia lines in the presence of bispecific antibodies, after which the depletion of each TRBV family was measured by TRBV sequencing of the surviving cells. Surface TRBV12 (TRBV12-3) was expressed on Jurkat cells, and surface TRBV5-5 was expressed on HPB-ALL cells. The full study reports these points: Cross-reactivity of the anti-TRBV5-5 antibody with TRBV5-6 was attributed to high sequence similarity between the two genes. Each sequenced sample mixed leukemia cell line cells with normal T cells, and most targeted TRBV signal came from the leukemia cells rather than normal T cells.

Sequences were obtained from healthy donor T cells cultured with leukemia cells. The chain employs TRBV11-2 and TRBJ2-5; TRBD1 agrees with 11 junctional bases. The clonotype was recovered from a human donor in good health. Some clones in this sample may be carry-over from other donors' samples. At the DNA level, the sequence is TGTGCCAGCAGGCGGAACTGGGACAGGGGGAAGATGGCCCAGTACTTC. Its protein is CASRRNWDRGKMAQYF.